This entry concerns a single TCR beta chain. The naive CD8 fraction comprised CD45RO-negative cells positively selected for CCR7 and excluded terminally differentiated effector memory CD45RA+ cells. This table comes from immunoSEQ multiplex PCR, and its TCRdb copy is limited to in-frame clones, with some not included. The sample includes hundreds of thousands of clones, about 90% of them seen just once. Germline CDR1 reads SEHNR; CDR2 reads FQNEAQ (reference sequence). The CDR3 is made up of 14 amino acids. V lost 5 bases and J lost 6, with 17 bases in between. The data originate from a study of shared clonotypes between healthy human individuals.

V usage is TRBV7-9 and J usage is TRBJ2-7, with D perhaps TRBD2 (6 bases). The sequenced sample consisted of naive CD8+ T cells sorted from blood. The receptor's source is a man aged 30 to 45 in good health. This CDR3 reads CASSAPDYAGEQYF. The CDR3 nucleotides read TGTGCCAGCAGCGCGCCGGACTACGCAGGCGAGCAGTACTTC.